This T cell receptor (beta chain) comes out of a study of blood T cell repertoires in COVID-19. On the study more broadly: Acute and convalescent COVID-19 samples came from the United States, Italy and Spain.

This CDR3 contains 14 residues. From germline, CDR1 is SGHDN and CDR2 FVKESK. V was pared by 4 bases and J by 10 bases, with 14 bases between. Profiled with immunoSEQ multiplex PCR; TCRdb holds only in-frame clones, not every one. The sample carries 150,000 to 180,000 clones, around 83% recorded once. The material sequenced was peripheral blood. The receptor's source is an older woman with acute or convalescent COVID-19. The chain joins TRBV14 to TRBJ1-6, with D maybe TRBD1 (6 bases). The CDR3 sequence: CASSLGQWDSPLHF. CDR3 nucleotides: TGTGCCAGCAGCCTCGGACAGTGGGACTCACCCCTCCACTTT.